This paragraph reports one TCR beta chain. The record originates from a study of blood T cell repertoires in COVID-19. The wider study: Researchers got acute and convalescent COVID-19 samples from the United States, Italy and Spain. PBMCs, B-cell-depleted T cells, or T cells were the source of the cDNA or gDNA that made up the material.

In the study's own analysis: For nucleated cells, counts were estimated from reference gene primer amplification. Assay used: immunoSEQ multiplex PCR; TCRdb lists only in-frame clones, some missing. The V and J calls and clone size were taken over from that table, and D and trimming were inferred from the DNA. This sample carries some 33,000 clones, more than 70% of them seen once, and the ten largest clones take approximately 2%. This CDR3 contains 19 residues. The ends lost 0 bases at V and 3 bases at J; junction bases unmatched: 8. From germline, CDR1 is SGDLS and CDR2 YYNGEE. The clonotype originates from a human donor in a cohort sampled during active COVID-19. This rearrangement joins TRBV9 to TRBJ2-1, with 14 bases aligning to TRBD2. Sample: peripheral blood. For the CDR3, the DNA is TGTGCCAGCAGCGTAGCTTGGGGGACTAGCGGGGGCCTCTACAATGAGCAGTTCTTC. It codes for CASSVAWGTSGGLYNEQFF. Complete variable domain (other parts from reference TRBV9 and TRBJ2-1): DSGVTQTPKHLITATGQRVTLRCSPRSGDLSVYWYQQSLDQGLQFLIQYYNGEERAKGNILERFSAQQFPDLHSELNLSSLELGDSALYFCASSVAWGTSGGLYNEQFFGPGTRLTVL.